This record concerns one TCR beta chain sequence. The data are from a study of blood T cell repertoires in COVID-19. Study-level background: There were acute and convalescent COVID-19 samples, and they came from the United States, Italy and Spain. PBMCs, B-cell-depleted T cells, or T cells provided the cDNA or gDNA that made up the material.

CDR1 is MNHEY and CDR2 is SVGEGT in the germline V gene. This CDR3 contains 14 residues. The germline V and J ends were trimmed by 4 bases and 1 base, with 10 bases remaining between them. During active infection, Seattle patients enrolled and were then monitored through disease. Under the authors' procedure: Estimated nucleated cell counts came from reference gene primer amplification. The table came from immunoSEQ multiplex PCR; TCRdb's copy has only in-frame clones and leaves some out. From that table come the V and J calls and clone size; the DNA was used to work out D and trimming. The repertoire holds approximately 250,000 clones, with around 90% as singletons.

This TCR was sampled from a woman between 65 and 79 years old with COVID-19, enrolled during active disease. The V and J genes are TRBV6-2 or TRBV6-3 and TRBJ1-1, with no clear D. Sequenced input: peripheral blood. In nucleotides, the CDR3 is TGTGCCAGCAGTTTTTTATCTTCGAACACTGAAGCTTTCTTT. Protein product: CASSFLSSNTEAFF.